Listed below are T cell receptor beta chains from one sample, sequenced in a study of cytomegalovirus exposure and HLA in healthy donors. Here immunoSEQ multiplex PCR was the method, and the copy in TCRdb shows in-frame clones only, minus some. Seen here are about 150,000 clones, more than 80% observed once, and the top ten hold 4.3%. What was sequenced was PBMCs. The receptors derive from a woman in her forties in good health and CMV-seropositive. Both conserved end residues are part of each CDR3. Fields, in order: clone size, J gene, D gene, V gene, CDR3 DNA, CDR3 protein. A D gene is named only where the DNA matches it firmly. Expanded clones are given a class, and other clones once, few, many or no size at all.

>.|TRBJ1-6|.|TRBV27
TGTGCCAGCAGTTCTTTCTTTAAGAGCTATAATTCACCCCTCCACTTT
CASSSFFKSYNSPLHF
>.|TRBJ1-1|.|TRBV28
TGTGCCAGCAGTTCGACAGTAAACACTGAAGCTTTCTTT
CASSSTVNTEAFF
>.|TRBJ2-7|.|TRBV29-1
TGCAGCGTTGAAGTTGGGGACACCTCCTACGAGCAGTACTTC
CSVEVGDTSYEQYF
>few|TRBJ2-5|.|TRBV2
TGTGCCAGCAGTACCGGGAGAACCTCTGGGGAGCAGTACTTC
CASSTGRTSGEQYF
>.|TRBJ2-7|.|TRBV7-6
TGTGCCAGCAGCTTAGGCCGGCAGGGCGCGAGCTACGAGCAGTACTTC
CASSLGRQGASYEQYF
>.|TRBJ1-1|.|TRBV6-5
TGTGCCAGCATCCATCCGGGGGGAGCTTTCTTT
CASIHPGGAFF
>.|TRBJ2-7|.|TRBV4-2
TGTGCCAGCAGCCTTGAGGGCGGCCCCGATTCCTACGAGCAGTACTTC
CASSLEGGPDSYEQYF
>.|TRBJ2-4|TRBD1|TRBV7-9
TGTGCCAGCAGCATATTACAGGGGTTGAACATTCAGTACTTC
CASSILQGLNIQYF
>.|TRBJ2-7|TRBD2|TRBV9
TGTGCCAGCAGCGTAGCAGGCGGGAGGGCCTCCTCCGAGCAGTACTTC
CASSVAGGRASSEQYF
>large|TRBJ1-1|.|TRBV11-2
TGTGCCAGCAGCTCTCCTCCGGACAGTGAAGCTTTCTTT
CASSSPPDSEAFF
>many|TRBJ1-3|.|TRBV30
TGTGCCTGGAGTGCATTACAGGGTTGGAGAAACACCATATATTTT
CAWSALQGWRNTIYF
>.|TRBJ2-3|TRBD2|TRBV6-4
TGTGCCAGCAGTGAGCTAGCGGGGACCACAGATACGCAGTATTTT
CASSELAGTTDTQYF
>.|TRBJ2-2|.|TRBV5-1
TGCGCCAGCAGCCCAGGACAGCGTACCGGGGAGCTGTTTTTT
CASSPGQRTGELFF
>.|TRBJ2-5|TRBD2|TRBV6-5
TGTGCCAGCAGGCCACTAGCGGGGGCCCAAGAGACCCAGTACTTC
CASRPLAGAQETQYF
>.|TRBJ2-7|TRBD2|TRBV2
TGTGCCAGCAGACCAGATAGCGGGAGGGCCTCCTACGAGCAGTACTTC
CASRPDSGRASYEQYF
>.|TRBJ1-2|TRBD1|TRBV28
TGTGCCAGCAGTTCTCCAGGGGGCCATGGCTACACCTTC
CASSSPGGHGYTF
>.|TRBJ1-3|.|TRBV7-2
TGTGCCAGCAGCTTGGACAGCCATAACACCATATATTTT
CASSLDSHNTIYF
>.|TRBJ2-4|.|TRBV30
TGTGCCTGGAATACCGGGAACTTAGCCAAAAACATTCAGTACTTC
CAWNTGNLAKNIQYF
>.|TRBJ2-7|TRBD2|TRBV5-1
TGCGCCAGCAGCTTGGATGGGACTAGCAGGCGCGAGCAGTACTTC
CASSLDGTSRREQYF
>.|TRBJ2-4|.|TRBV28
TGTGCCAGCAGTTTAGCAGGGGCCGTAGCCAAAAACATTCAGTACTTC
CASSLAGAVAKNIQYF
>.|TRBJ1-2|TRBD1|TRBV7-2
TGTGCCAGCAGCGTGGGACAGGGGCGCTATGGCTACACCTTC
CASSVGQGRYGYTF
>.|TRBJ2-1|TRBD2|TRBV15
TGTGCCACCAGCCGGACTAGCGGGAGCCCCTACAATGAGCAGTTCTTC
CATSRTSGSPYNEQFF
>once|TRBJ2-7|.|TRBV7-8
TGTGCCAGCAGCTCAGTGTCTCCCTCCTACGAGCAGTACTTC
CASSSVSPSYEQYF
>few|TRBJ1-2|TRBD1|TRBV10-2
TGCGCCAGCAGTGAGCCCGGGACAGGGAACTATGGCTACACCTTC
CASSEPGTGNYGYTF
>few|TRBJ2-1|TRBD1|TRBV5-1
TGCGCCAGCAGCAAAAGCGGACAGGGAGGCGATGAGCAGTTCTTC
CASSKSGQGGDEQFF
>.|TRBJ2-7|.|TRBV2
TGTGCCAGCACAGTCCAGGGTCGGAGCTACGAGCAGTACTTC
CASTVQGRSYEQYF
>.|TRBJ1-2|.|TRBV5-4
TGTGCCAGCAGCTTTCAGACAGAGCTCTATGGCTACACCTTC
CASSFQTELYGYTF
>.|TRBJ2-2|.|TRBV7-9
TGTGCCAGCAGCCCCCTTAGTTCCGCCACCGGGGAGCTGTTTTTT
CASSPLSSATGELFF
>once|TRBJ2-4|.|TRBV5-1
TGCGTCAGCAGCTCACAGGCTTTAGCCAAAAACATTCAGTACTTC
CVSSSQALAKNIQYF
>.|TRBJ2-1|TRBD2|TRBV28
TGTGCCAGCAGTTTAGGGACTAGGGACTACAATGAGCAGTTCTTC
CASSLGTRDYNEQFF
>once|TRBJ2-1|TRBD1|TRBV5-1
TGCGCCAGCAGCTCGGGACAGGGTAGCTCCTACAATGAGCAGTTCTTC
CASSSGQGSSYNEQFF
>.|TRBJ2-5|.|TRBV6-5
TGTGCCAGCAGAAGGACTCAGCAAGAGACCCAGTACTTC
CASRRTQQETQYF
>.|TRBJ2-5|TRBD2|TRBV11-2
TGTGCCAGCAGCCCGCAGGGACTAGCTGGTCGAGAGACCCAGTACTTC
CASSPQGLAGRETQYF
>once|TRBJ2-5|.|TRBV2
TGTGCCAGCAGTGCGGACGGGGTGGAGACCCAGTACTTC
CASSADGVETQYF
>.|TRBJ2-1|TRBD1|TRBV27
TGTGCCAGCAGTTTACCTCCGGGACAGGGGGCTTACAATGAGCAGTTCTTC
CASSLPPGQGAYNEQFF
>.|TRBJ2-7|TRBD2|TRBV7-9
TGTGCCAGCAGCGCCGGGGACTACTCCTCCTACGAGCAGTACTTC
CASSAGDYSSYEQYF
>.|TRBJ2-5|.|TRBV5-8
TGTGCCAGCAGCTTGTCGGCAGGGGCAGGAGAGCAGTACTTC
CASSLSAGAGEQYF
>.|TRBJ1-1|.|TRBV30
TGTGCTTGGACCAGGCAGGGCGGCACTGAAGCTTTCTTT
CAWTRQGGTEAFF
>.|TRBJ2-1|TRBD2|TRBV5-4
TGTGCCAGCAGCTTAGGCCCGAGAGCGGGAGCCAATAATGAGCAGTTCTTC
CASSLGPRAGANNEQFF
>.|TRBJ1-3|.|TRBV7-9
TGTGCCAGCAGCTTAGACGGGAGCTCTGGAAACACCATATATTTT
CASSLDGSSGNTIYF
>many|TRBJ2-7|TRBD2|TRBV7-2
TGTGCCAGCAGCTTAGCGGGGGGGGTGGACGAGCAGTACTTC
CASSLAGGVDEQYF
>.|TRBJ2-1|.|TRBV5-4
TGTGCCAGCAGCTTGGTCGGGAGTAGAAATGAGCAGTTCTTC
CASSLVGSRNEQFF
>.|TRBJ2-7|TRBD1|TRBV19
TGTGCCAGTAGTACCCCAGGGGGCGCGATTTACGAGCAGTACTTC
CASSTPGGAIYEQYF
>.|TRBJ2-4|TRBD1|TRBV6-5
TGTGCCAGCAGTTACAAGACAGGGAAAAACATTCAGTACTTC
CASSYKTGKNIQYF
>.|TRBJ1-1|TRBD1|TRBV5-1
TGCGCCAGCAGCGCGACAGGGGATAGCACTGAAGCTTTCTTT
CASSATGDSTEAFF
>.|TRBJ2-5|TRBD2|TRBV5-1
TGCGCCAGCAGCTTATCCGGGACTAGCGGGGGGCGGGAGACCCAGTACTTC
CASSLSGTSGGRETQYF
>.|TRBJ2-1|TRBD2|TRBV28
TGTGCCAGCAGTTTTCCCCGACTAGCGGGAGGGCCTAGGAACTACAATGAGCAGTTCTTC
CASSFPRLAGGPRNYNEQFF
>once|TRBJ2-5|.|TRBV10-3
TGTGCCATCAGTGCTAGGTCTAGTGTTTGGGAGGAGACCCAGTACTTC
CAISARSSVWEETQYF
>.|TRBJ1-2|.|TRBV5-6
TGTGCCAGCAGCTTTAATGGCCTCAACTATGGCTACACCTTC
CASSFNGLNYGYTF
>.|TRBJ1-2|TRBD1|TRBV2
TGTGCCAGCCGTAACGACAGGGCCTCTCGAGGCTACACCTTC
CASRNDRASRGYTF
>.|TRBJ2-7|.|TRBV7-9
TGTGCCAGCAGCCAGGCCGGGACAACCCACGAGCAGTACTTC
CASSQAGTTHEQYF